This TCR beta chain was documented in a study of identical twins. Findings and limits, study-wide: Fewer insertions were carried by abundant cord blood beta clonotypes, but none was seen in memory repertoires.

This clonotype has a handful of counts. What it binds is not known. The junction departs from germline at one end; a sequencing error may be responsible. The CDR3 covers 13 residues. CDR1 and CDR2 from the germline V gene are SEHNR and FQNEAQ (reference sequence). Using its own MiXCR run on the 5' RACE reads, TCRdb lists one record per CDR3 protein. The sample includes about 220,000 distinct CDR3 sequences, 6.5% to 8.5% of them seen just once. This sample was shared with a second study, whose subject was yellow fever vaccine responses in identical twins.

Sequences were obtained from memory (CD45RO+) T cells sorted from blood. The rearrangement links TRBV7-9 to TRBJ2-1; 7 nucleotides agree with TRBD2. The clonotype was recovered from a woman under 30 in good health. This CDR3 reads CASSLADGDEQFF. In DNA, the CDR3 is TGTGCCAGCAGCCTAGCGGATGGGGATGAGCAGTTCTTC.